A selection of T cell receptor beta chains follows, all from one sample in a study of cytomegalovirus exposure and HLA in healthy donors. Some clones are missing from TCRdb's copy, which holds only in-frame ones; the method was immunoSEQ multiplex PCR. The table shows around 120,000 clones, with 55% to 65% occurring only once. The sequencing sample was made of PBMCs. Receptors were obtained from a young man in good health and CMV-seropositive. Both conserved end residues are part of each CDR3. The D gene is left open where the match is weak. For some rows the clone size is stated as once, few or many, or as a class when expanded; others skip it.

J: TRBJ1-4; D: .; V: TRBV5-6; size: once; DNA: TGTGCCAGCAGCCCAGGAGGGTTATTTAATGAAAAACTGTTTTTT; CDR3: CASSPGGLFNEKLFF
J: TRBJ2-2; D: .; V: TRBV2; size: .; DNA: TGTGCCAGCAATCGGGACTTACCCACCGGGGAGCTGTTTTTT; CDR3: CASNRDLPTGELFF
J: TRBJ1-1; D: .; V: TRBV9; size: few; DNA: TGTGCCAGCAGCGTAGGGCCGAACACTGAAGCTTTCTTT; CDR3: CASSVGPNTEAFF
J: TRBJ1-1; D: .; V: TRBV25-1; size: .; DNA: TGTGCCAGCAGTGATAAACCCCTAATATCGAACACTGAAGCTTTCTTT; CDR3: CASSDKPLISNTEAFF
J: TRBJ2-5; D: TRBD2; V: TRBV7-3; size: .; DNA: TGTGCCAGCAGCATCGGACTAGCGGGGTTAGAGACCCAGTACTTC; CDR3: CASSIGLAGLETQYF
J: TRBJ2-3; D: .; V: TRBV29-1; size: .; DNA: TGCAGCGTGGAAAATCGTTTTGGCACAGATACGCAGTATTTT; CDR3: CSVENRFGTDTQYF
J: TRBJ1-5; D: TRBD1; V: TRBV6-5; size: .; DNA: TGTGCCAGCAGTTTCGGACAGGGGGGTAATCAGCCCCAGCATTTT; CDR3: CASSFGQGGNQPQHF
J: TRBJ1-5; D: TRBD1; V: TRBV6-5; size: .; DNA: TGTGCCAGCAGTTCAGGACAGGGGCGACAGCCCCAGCATTTT; CDR3: CASSSGQGRQPQHF
J: TRBJ2-4; D: TRBD2; V: TRBV16; size: .; DNA: TGTGCCAGCAGCTACACTAGCGGGGGCCCCAAAAACATTCAGTACTTC; CDR3: CASSYTSGGPKNIQYF
J: TRBJ2-3; D: .; V: TRBV4-2; size: .; DNA: TGTGCCAGCAGCCAAGGAGGGAAGGATACGCAGTATTTT; CDR3: CASSQGGKDTQYF
J: TRBJ2-7; D: TRBD1; V: TRBV9; size: .; DNA: TGTGCCAGCAGCGCCGCAGGGGGCAGGTCCTACGAGCAGTACTTC; CDR3: CASSAAGGRSYEQYF
J: TRBJ1-6; D: .; V: TRBV29-1; size: .; DNA: TGCAGCGTCTTGGACAGTGCGAATTCACCCCTCCACTTT; CDR3: CSVLDSANSPLHF
J: TRBJ2-7; D: TRBD1; V: TRBV18; size: .; DNA: TGTGCCACCCGGGACAGCTACGAGCAGTACTTC; CDR3: CATRDSYEQYF
J: TRBJ2-7; D: .; V: TRBV6-5; size: .; DNA: TGTGCCACCAGCTACCCCCCGGGACACCCACAGTACTTC; CDR3: CATSYPPGHPQYF
J: TRBJ2-6; D: .; V: TRBV5-1; size: .; DNA: TGCGCCAGCAGCTTAACTGGCTCTGGGGCCAACGTCCTGACTTTC; CDR3: CASSLTGSGANVLTF
J: TRBJ2-2; D: TRBD1; V: TRBV7-6; size: few; DNA: TGTGCCAGCACTCCATGGAACAGGGGGCTTAACACCGGGGAGCTGTTTTTT; CDR3: CASTPWNRGLNTGELFF
J: TRBJ1-4; D: TRBD1; V: TRBV9; size: .; DNA: TGTGCCAGCAGCGTAGCCGACAGGGGGGATAATGAAAAACTGTTTTTT; CDR3: CASSVADRGDNEKLFF
J: TRBJ2-7; D: .; V: TRBV19; size: few; DNA: TGTGCCAGTAGTATATATTCCAGCTCCTACGAGCAGTACTTC; CDR3: CASSIYSSSYEQYF
J: TRBJ1-1; D: .; V: TRBV5-5; size: few; DNA: TGTGCCAGCAGCTTGGTACAGGGTGGTGAAGCTTTCTTT; CDR3: CASSLVQGGEAFF
J: TRBJ1-2; D: .; V: TRBV2; size: .; DNA: TGTGCCAGCAAAGGGACCCGAGGGGGCTATGGCTACACCTTC; CDR3: CASKGTRGGYGYTF
J: TRBJ2-6; D: .; V: TRBV6-5; size: few; DNA: TGTGCCAGCAGTTACGGTAGCTCTGGGGCCAACGTCCTGACTTTC; CDR3: CASSYGSSGANVLTF
J: TRBJ2-7; D: .; V: TRBV5-1; size: few; DNA: TGCGCCAGCAGCACCCGGGACTTCTACGAGCAGTACTTC; CDR3: CASSTRDFYEQYF
J: TRBJ1-2; D: .; V: TRBV15; size: .; DNA: TGTGCCACCAGCAGAGATACAGGGAGTAACTATGGCTACACCTTC; CDR3: CATSRDTGSNYGYTF
J: TRBJ1-3; D: .; V: TRBV4-2; size: .; DNA: TGTGCCAGCAGCCAAGAGACGGCCAAACAGGGAAACACCATATATTTT; CDR3: CASSQETAKQGNTIYF
J: TRBJ2-7; D: TRBD2; V: TRBV5-6; size: .; DNA: TGTGCCAGCAGCGAAGAAGGGCTAGCGGGGGTTCGGCAGTACTTC; CDR3: CASSEEGLAGVRQYF
J: TRBJ1-1; D: .; V: TRBV15; size: .; DNA: TGTGCCACCAGCAGAGTGGGCTTGAACACTGAAGCTTTCTTT; CDR3: CATSRVGLNTEAFF
J: TRBJ1-2; D: TRBD1; V: TRBV4-1; size: .; DNA: TGCGCCAGCAGCCAAGCAGCGACAGGGGCCTATGGCTACACCTTC; CDR3: CASSQAATGAYGYTF
J: TRBJ1-5; D: TRBD1; V: TRBV6-5; size: once; DNA: TGTGCCAGTGGGACAGGGAAACAGCCCCAGCATTTT; CDR3: CASGTGKQPQHF
J: TRBJ1-1; D: TRBD1; V: TRBV9; size: .; DNA: TGTGCCAGCAGCGTAACAGGGGGGAACACTGAAGCTTTCTTT; CDR3: CASSVTGGNTEAFF
J: TRBJ2-2; D: .; V: TRBV6-4; size: .; DNA: TGTGCCAGCAGTGGGCAGGGGACCGGGGAGCTGTTTTTT; CDR3: CASSGQGTGELFF
J: TRBJ1-5; D: .; V: TRBV5-1; size: .; DNA: TGCGCCAGCAGCTTGGATCCAGATCAGCCCCAGCATTTT; CDR3: CASSLDPDQPQHF
J: TRBJ2-6; D: TRBD1; V: TRBV25-1; size: .; DNA: TGTGCCAGCAGTCCGGCAGGGGGAGGGGCCAACGTCCTGACTTTC; CDR3: CASSPAGGGANVLTF
J: TRBJ2-7; D: .; V: TRBV5-1; size: few; DNA: TGCGCCAGCAGCTTGGCTGGGGGCCACGAGCAGTACTTC; CDR3: CASSLAGGHEQYF
J: TRBJ1-6; D: .; V: TRBV2; size: few; DNA: TGTGCCAGCTCGCAAGAGGGTAATTCACCCCTCCACTTT; CDR3: CASSQEGNSPLHF
J: TRBJ1-1; D: .; V: TRBV10-3; size: few; DNA: TGTGCCATCAGTGCGCGACAGATGAACACTGAAGCTTTCTTT; CDR3: CAISARQMNTEAFF
J: TRBJ2-7; D: .; V: TRBV29-1; size: .; DNA: TGCAGCGTTGGACAGGTGACCGAGCAGTACTTC; CDR3: CSVGQVTEQYF
J: TRBJ2-7; D: TRBD2; V: TRBV5-3; size: .; DNA: TGTGCCAGAAGCTTTAAAAGACTAGCGGGAACCGCCGCCTACGAGCAGTACTTC; CDR3: CARSFKRLAGTAAYEQYF
J: TRBJ2-3; D: TRBD1; V: TRBV6-1; size: .; DNA: TGTGCCAGCAGTGCGGGACAGAGTAAAAATACGCAGTATTTT; CDR3: CASSAGQSKNTQYF
J: TRBJ1-3; D: .; V: TRBV6-6; size: .; DNA: TGTGCCAGCAGTTTGGGGCCCTCTGGAAACACCATATATTTT; CDR3: CASSLGPSGNTIYF
J: TRBJ1-1; D: TRBD1; V: TRBV5-1; size: .; DNA: TGCGCCAGCAGCTTGGAACAGGGGTACACTGAAGCTTTCTTT; CDR3: CASSLEQGYTEAFF
J: TRBJ1-1; D: .; V: TRBV28; size: .; DNA: TGTGCCGTGGGCCCTCTCCGTGAAGCTTTCTTT; CDR3: CAVGPLREAFF
J: TRBJ2-7; D: TRBD1; V: TRBV29-1; size: .; DNA: TGCAGCGTTGAAGATCGGACAGGGCGGTACGAGCAGTACTTC; CDR3: CSVEDRTGRYEQYF
J: TRBJ2-7; D: TRBD2; V: TRBV6-1; size: .; DNA: TGTGCCAGCAGTGAATGGGGAGCGGGGGCTTACGAGCAGTACTTC; CDR3: CASSEWGAGAYEQYF
J: TRBJ2-3; D: .; V: TRBV14; size: .; DNA: TGTGCCAGCAGCCTTCAGACTTTTTCAGATACGCAGTATTTT; CDR3: CASSLQTFSDTQYF
J: TRBJ2-3; D: .; V: TRBV5-1; size: few; DNA: TGCGCCAGCAGCTTGGGGGGCAGTAGCACAGATACGCAGTATTTT; CDR3: CASSLGGSSTDTQYF
J: TRBJ2-1; D: TRBD2; V: TRBV15; size: .; DNA: TGTGCCACCAGCACTGGGGGGAGCGGGGGAGAGCAGTTCTTC; CDR3: CATSTGGSGGEQFF
J: TRBJ2-1; D: .; V: TRBV11-3; size: .; DNA: TGTGCCAGCAGCTTGATAGAGAATGAGCAGTTCTTC; CDR3: CASSLIENEQFF
J: TRBJ2-7; D: TRBD1; V: TRBV10-3; size: .; DNA: TGTGCCATCAGTAAAGCCGGGACAGTAGTCTACGAGCAGTACTTC; CDR3: CAISKAGTVVYEQYF
J: TRBJ2-7; D: .; V: TRBV6-6; size: once; DNA: TGTGCCAGCAGTTACTCGAGAGGGTACGAGCAGTACTTC; CDR3: CASSYSRGYEQYF
J: TRBJ1-1; D: TRBD1; V: TRBV29-1; size: few; DNA: TGCAGCTCAACTGGGACAGGGGGGGATGAAGCTTTCTTT; CDR3: CSSTGTGGDEAFF
J: TRBJ1-6; D: .; V: TRBV6-1; size: .; DNA: TGTGCCAGCAGCTATCGGGACTTCCAAGATTCACCCCTCCACTTT; CDR3: CASSYRDFQDSPLHF